A selection of T cell receptor beta chains follows, all from one sample in a study of blood T cells in healthy people across ages. A single record per CDR3 protein comes from TCRdb applying MiXCR to the 5' RACE reads. The top ten clones hold roughly 10% of a sample with 1.5 million to 2 million distinct CDR3 sequences, 30% to 40% of them seen once. Sequenced input: blood. These TCRs come from a young woman in good health. The CDR3 runs from the conserved cysteine through the conserved F or W. Fields, in order: D gene, V gene, J gene, CDR3 protein. A D gene is named only where the DNA matches it firmly.

d_gene: -; v_gene: TRBV20-1; j_gene: TRBJ1-2; CDR3aa: CSALNGNSNYGYTF
d_gene: -; v_gene: TRBV10-3; j_gene: TRBJ2-5; CDR3aa: CAISGGLRETQYF
d_gene: TRBD1; v_gene: TRBV10-3; j_gene: TRBJ2-7; CDR3aa: CAISVWDRVNEQYF
d_gene: -; v_gene: TRBV7-8; j_gene: TRBJ2-3; CDR3aa: CASSLALLQSTDTQYF
d_gene: TRBD2; v_gene: TRBV11-2; j_gene: TRBJ2-7; CDR3aa: CASSLESGGWYEQYF
d_gene: -; v_gene: TRBV4-1; j_gene: TRBJ1-5; CDR3aa: CASSQEAGPQHF
d_gene: TRBD2; v_gene: TRBV6-1; j_gene: TRBJ2-7; CDR3aa: CASSASGGAYEQYF
d_gene: TRBD1; v_gene: TRBV20-1; j_gene: TRBJ1-2; CDR3aa: CSVQPRQGGYTF
d_gene: TRBD2; v_gene: TRBV7-2; j_gene: TRBJ2-7; CDR3aa: CASSWSSGSYEQYF
d_gene: TRBD2; v_gene: TRBV7-7; j_gene: TRBJ2-5; CDR3aa: CASGLLAGQETQYF
d_gene: TRBD1; v_gene: TRBV28; j_gene: TRBJ2-5; CDR3aa: CASSPIGQEETQYF
d_gene: -; v_gene: TRBV11-2; j_gene: TRBJ2-5; CDR3aa: CASSLGGKYQETQYF
d_gene: -; v_gene: TRBV13; j_gene: TRBJ2-3; CDR3aa: CAGSGSSRRDTQYF
d_gene: TRBD2; v_gene: TRBV9; j_gene: TRBJ2-7; CDR3aa: CASSTGRREAVHEQYF